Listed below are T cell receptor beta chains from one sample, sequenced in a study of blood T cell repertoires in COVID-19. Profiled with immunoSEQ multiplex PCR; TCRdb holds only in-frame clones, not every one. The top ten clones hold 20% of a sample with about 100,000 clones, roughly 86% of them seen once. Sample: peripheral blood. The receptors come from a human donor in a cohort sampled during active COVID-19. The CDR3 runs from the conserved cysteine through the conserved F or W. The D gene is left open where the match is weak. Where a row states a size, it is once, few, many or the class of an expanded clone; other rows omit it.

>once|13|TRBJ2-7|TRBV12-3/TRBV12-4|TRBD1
TGTGCCAGCAGAGCGACAGGGTCAACCGAGCAGTACTTC
CASRATGSTEQYF
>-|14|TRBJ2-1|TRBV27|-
TGTGCCAGCATTGGGGGCCTCCGGGGCAATGAGCAGTTCTTC
CASIGGLRGNEQFF
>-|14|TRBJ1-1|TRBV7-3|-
TGTGCCAGCAGCATCGGGGGGCGGAACACTGAAGCTTTCTTT
CASSIGGRNTEAFF
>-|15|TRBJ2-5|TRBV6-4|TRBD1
TGTGCCAGCTCAGCGGGACAGGGCCTACAAGAGACCCAGTACTTC
CASSAGQGLQETQYF
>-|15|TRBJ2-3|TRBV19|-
TGTGCCAGTAGTCCTGGGGACATCGTAGGAGATACGCAGTATTTT
CASSPGDIVGDTQYF
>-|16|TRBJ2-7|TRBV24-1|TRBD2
TGTGCCACCAGTGACGCCGGGACTAGCGGAGGTTACGAGCAGTACTTC
CATSDAGTSGGYEQYF
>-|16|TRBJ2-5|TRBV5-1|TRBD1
TGCGCCAGCAGCCCCCAGGGACAGGGGGCTCTTGAGACCCAGTACTTC
CASSPQGQGALETQYF
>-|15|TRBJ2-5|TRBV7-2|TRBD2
TGTGCCAGCAGCATTATCTCAGCGGGAGGGAGGGCCCAGTACTTC
CASSIISAGGRAQYF
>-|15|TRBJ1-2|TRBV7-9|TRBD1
TGTGCCAGCAGCTTATTGGGACAGGGAAACTATGGCTACACCTTC
CASSLLGQGNYGYTF
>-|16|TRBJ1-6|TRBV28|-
TGTGCCAGCGGCGGAACAGGCAGCTCCTATAATTCACCCCTCCACTTT
CASGGTGSSYNSPLHF
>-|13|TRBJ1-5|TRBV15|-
TGTGCCACCAGCAGAGATCTAGATCAGCCCCAGCATTTT
CATSRDLDQPQHF
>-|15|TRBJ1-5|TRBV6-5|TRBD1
TGTGCCAGCAGCACCGACAGGGGTGGCAATCAGCCCCAGCATTTT
CASSTDRGGNQPQHF
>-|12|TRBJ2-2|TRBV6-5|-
TGTGCCAGCGGCAGGGCCACCGGGGAGCTGTTTTTT
CASGRATGELFF
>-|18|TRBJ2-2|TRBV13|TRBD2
TGTGCCAGCAGCCCCGGGACTAGCGGGAGTTCGAGGGCCGGGGAGCTGTTTTTT
CASSPGTSGSSRAGELFF
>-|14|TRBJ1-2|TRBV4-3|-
TGCGCCAGCAGCCCGCTAACAGGCTGGTATGGCTACACCTTC
CASSPLTGWYGYTF
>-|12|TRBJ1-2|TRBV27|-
TGTGCCAGCAGTAATCAGGGTGGTGGCTACACCTTC
CASSNQGGGYTF
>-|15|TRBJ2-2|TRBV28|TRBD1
TGTGCCAGCAGTTTAAGAGACAGGGGGTACGGGGAGCTGTTTTTT
CASSLRDRGYGELFF
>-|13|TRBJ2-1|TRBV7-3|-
TGTGCCAGCAGCTCGGGGGGCCACAATGAGCAGTTCTTC
CASSSGGHNEQFF
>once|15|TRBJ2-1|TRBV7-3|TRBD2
TGTGCCAGCAGCCCCCAGGGGCTAGCGGGACGTGAGCAGTTCTTC
CASSPQGLAGREQFF
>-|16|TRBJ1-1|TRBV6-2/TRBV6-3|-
TGTGCCAGCAGTCTTACGGACACCCTACCGGCCCCTGAAGCTTTCTTT
CASSLTDTLPAPEAFF
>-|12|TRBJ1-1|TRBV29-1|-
TGCAGCGTAGGCGGAGGGGTCACTGAAGCTTTCTTT
CSVGGGVTEAFF
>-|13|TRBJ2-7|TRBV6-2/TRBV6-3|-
TGTGCCAGCAGTTTGGGCATTCCAGACGAGCAGTACTTC
CASSLGIPDEQYF
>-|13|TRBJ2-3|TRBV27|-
TGTGCCAGCCGGACAGCTGGCACAGATACGCAGTATTTT
CASRTAGTDTQYF
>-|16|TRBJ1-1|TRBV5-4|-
TGTGCCAGCAGCCCCTCGCTCGGACAATTGAACACTGAAGCTTTCTTT
CASSPSLGQLNTEAFF
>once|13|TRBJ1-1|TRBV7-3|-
TGTGCCAGCAGCCGTACAGGAAACACTGAAGCTTTCTTT
CASSRTGNTEAFF
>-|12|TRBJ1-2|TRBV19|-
TGTGCCAGTAGTACCAAACAGGCCGGCTACACCTTC
CASSTKQAGYTF
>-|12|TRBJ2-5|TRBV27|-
TGTGCCAGCAGTTTCAACCGGGAGACCCAGTACTTC
CASSFNRETQYF
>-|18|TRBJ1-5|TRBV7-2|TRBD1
TGTGCCAGCAGCCCGGGACAGTCGTCCGCTTATAGCAATCAGCCCCAGCATTTT
CASSPGQSSAYSNQPQHF
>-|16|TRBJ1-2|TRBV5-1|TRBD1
TGCGCCAGCAGCTCCGGGGACAGGGTTAATAACTATGGCTACACCTTC
CASSSGDRVNNYGYTF
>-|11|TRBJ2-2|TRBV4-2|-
TGTGCCAGCAGCAGGGGGGGGGAGCTGTTTTTT
CASSRGGELFF
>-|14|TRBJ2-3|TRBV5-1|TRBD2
TGCGCCAGCGCCGGACTAGCTGGAGCAGATACGCAGTATTTT
CASAGLAGADTQYF
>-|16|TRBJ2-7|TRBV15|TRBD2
TGTGCCACCAGCACGGAGGTTTGGCGGGAGGGAAACGAGCAGTACTTC
CATSTEVWREGNEQYF
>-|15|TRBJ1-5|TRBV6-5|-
TGTGCCAGCAGCCCAATGTTGGGGGAGGCCCAGCCCCAGCATTTT
CASSPMLGEAQPQHF
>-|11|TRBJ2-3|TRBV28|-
TGTGCCAGCAGTTACCTCCCCTTAGTGCATTTT
CASSYLPLVHF
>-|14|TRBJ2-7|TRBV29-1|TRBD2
TGCAGCGTTGACCGACTAGCGGGGACCTACGAGCAGTACTTC
CSVDRLAGTYEQYF
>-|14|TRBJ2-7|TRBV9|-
TGTGCCAGCAGCGTAGTGGGGGGTTGGGAGGAGCAGTACTTC
CASSVVGGWEEQYF
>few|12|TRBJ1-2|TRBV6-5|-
TGTGCCAGCAGTTACCAGGGGATCGGCTACACCTTC
CASSYQGIGYTF
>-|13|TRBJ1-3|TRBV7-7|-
TGTGCCAGCAGCCACAATCCGGGGGGGACCATATATTTT
CASSHNPGGTIYF
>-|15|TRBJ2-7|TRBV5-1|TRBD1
TGCGCCAGCAGCTTGATGGGACAGGGGGCACAGGAGCAGTACTTC
CASSLMGQGAQEQYF
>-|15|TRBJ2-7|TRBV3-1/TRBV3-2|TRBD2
TGTGCCAGCAGCCAAGATCTAGCGGCTTCCTACGAGCAGTACTTC
CASSQDLAASYEQYF
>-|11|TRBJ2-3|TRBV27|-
TGTGCCAGCAGTCGGGGAGATACGCAGTATTTT
CASSRGDTQYF
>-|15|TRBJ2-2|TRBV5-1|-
TGCGCCAGCAGCTTGCGTACAGTGGACACCGGGGAGCTGTTTTTT
CASSLRTVDTGELFF